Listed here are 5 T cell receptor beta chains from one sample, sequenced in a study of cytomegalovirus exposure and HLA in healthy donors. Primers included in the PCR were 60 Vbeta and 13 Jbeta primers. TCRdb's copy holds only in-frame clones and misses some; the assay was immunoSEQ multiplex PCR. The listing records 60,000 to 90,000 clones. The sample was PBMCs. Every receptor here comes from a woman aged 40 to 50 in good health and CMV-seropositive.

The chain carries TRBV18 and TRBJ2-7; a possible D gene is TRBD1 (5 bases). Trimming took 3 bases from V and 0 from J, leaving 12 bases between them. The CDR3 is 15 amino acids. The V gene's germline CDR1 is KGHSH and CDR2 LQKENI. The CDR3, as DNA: TGTGCCAGCTCACCGGTATGGACACACTCCTACGAGCAGTACTTC. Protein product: CASSPVWTHSYEQYF.

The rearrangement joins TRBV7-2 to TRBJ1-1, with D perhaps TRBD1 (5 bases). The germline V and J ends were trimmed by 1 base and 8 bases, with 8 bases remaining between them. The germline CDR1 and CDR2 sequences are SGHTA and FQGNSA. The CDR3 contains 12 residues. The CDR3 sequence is CASSLGPGEAFF. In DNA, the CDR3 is TGTGCCAGCAGCTTAGGTCCAGGGGAAGCTTTCTTT.

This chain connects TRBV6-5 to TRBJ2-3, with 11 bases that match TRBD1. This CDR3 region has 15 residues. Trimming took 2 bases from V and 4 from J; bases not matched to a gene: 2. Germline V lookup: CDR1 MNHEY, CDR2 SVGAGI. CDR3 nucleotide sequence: TGTGCCAGCAGTTACGGACAGGGGGCGTCAGATACGCAGTATTTT. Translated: CASSYGQGASDTQYF.

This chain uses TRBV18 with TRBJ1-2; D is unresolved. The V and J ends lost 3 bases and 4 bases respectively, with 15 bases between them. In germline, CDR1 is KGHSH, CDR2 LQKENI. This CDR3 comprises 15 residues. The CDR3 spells CASSPLDSLSYGYTF. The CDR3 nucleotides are TGTGCCAGCTCACCCCTAGACTCTCTGAGCTATGGCTACACCTTC.

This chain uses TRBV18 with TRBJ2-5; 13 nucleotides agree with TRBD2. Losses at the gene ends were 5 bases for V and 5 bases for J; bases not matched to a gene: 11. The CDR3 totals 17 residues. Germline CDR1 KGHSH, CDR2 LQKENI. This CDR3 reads CASSSRTSGSGLETQYF. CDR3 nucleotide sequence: TGTGCCAGCTCATCCCGGACTAGCGGGAGTGGGTTGGAGACCCAGTACTTC.